This TCR beta chain was documented in a study of blood T cell repertoires in COVID-19. CDR1 and CDR2 (germline): MDHEN, SYDVKM. V was cut by 6 bases and J by 7 bases, with 27 bases left in between. There are 17 residues in the CDR3. Profiled with immunoSEQ multiplex PCR; TCRdb holds only in-frame clones, not every one. The sample consists of about 130,000 clones, about 70% of them appearing once. The receptor was derived from a woman between 65 and 79 years old with acute or convalescent COVID-19. V gene TRBV28 combines with J gene TRBJ1-1; weak D call: TRBD1 (5 bases). The sample taken for sequencing was peripheral blood. CDR3 coding DNA: TGTGCCAGCAGATCACTCACAGGTTTAAACGATGGGGATGAAGCTTTCTTT. Protein: CASRSLTGLNDGDEAFF.